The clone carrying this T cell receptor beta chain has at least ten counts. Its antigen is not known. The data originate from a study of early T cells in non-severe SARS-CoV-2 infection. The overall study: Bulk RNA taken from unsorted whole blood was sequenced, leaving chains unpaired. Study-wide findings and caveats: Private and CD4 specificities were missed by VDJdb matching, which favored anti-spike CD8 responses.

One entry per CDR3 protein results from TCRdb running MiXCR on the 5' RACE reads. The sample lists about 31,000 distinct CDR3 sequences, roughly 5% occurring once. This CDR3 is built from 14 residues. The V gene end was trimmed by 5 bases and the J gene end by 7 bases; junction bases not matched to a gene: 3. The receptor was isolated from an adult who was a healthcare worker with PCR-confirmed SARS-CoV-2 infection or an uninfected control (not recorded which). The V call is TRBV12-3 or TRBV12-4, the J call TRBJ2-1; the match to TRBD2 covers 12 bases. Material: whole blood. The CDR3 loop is CASSGTSGLNEQFF. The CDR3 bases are TGTGCCAGCAGTGGGACTAGCGGGTTGAATGAGCAGTTCTTC.